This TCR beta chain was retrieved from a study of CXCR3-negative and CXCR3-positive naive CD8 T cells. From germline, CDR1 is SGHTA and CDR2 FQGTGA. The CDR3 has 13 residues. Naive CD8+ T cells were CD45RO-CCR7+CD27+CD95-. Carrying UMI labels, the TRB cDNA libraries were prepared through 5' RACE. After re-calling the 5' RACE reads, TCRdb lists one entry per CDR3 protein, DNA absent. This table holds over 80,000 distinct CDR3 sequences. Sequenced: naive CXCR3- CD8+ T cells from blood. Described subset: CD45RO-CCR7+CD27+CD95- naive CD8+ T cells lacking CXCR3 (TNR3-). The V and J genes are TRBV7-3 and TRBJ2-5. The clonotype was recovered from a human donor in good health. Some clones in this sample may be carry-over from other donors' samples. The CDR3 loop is CASSPHDMETQYF.